This entry lists 7 T cell receptor beta chains sequenced from one sample in a study of cytomegalovirus exposure and HLA in healthy donors. PCR amplification relied on 60 Vbeta primers (plus 13 Jbeta primers). Sequenced by immunoSEQ multiplex PCR; TCRdb stores in-frame clones only, minus some. The sample lists under 140,000 clones, about 80% occurring once. The specimen was PBMCs. Receptors were obtained from a woman aged 55-70 years in good health and CMV-seropositive.

The CDR3 sequence: CASSPLPGGSYEQYF. CDR3 nucleotides: TGCGCCAGCAGTCCCCTTCCAGGGGGCTCCTACGAGCAGTACTTC. The V gene is TRBV5-1, the J gene TRBJ2-7; 7 bases match TRBD1. Germline lookup yields CDR1 SGHRS and CDR2 YFSETQ. The CDR3 runs to 15 residues. V was pared by 5 bases and J by 0 bases, with 8 bases of the junction left unmatched.

V and J are TRBV6-5 and TRBJ1-1, with D unclear. V dropped 6 bases and J dropped 1 base, with 15 bases sitting between them. The CDR3 loop spans 15 amino acids. Germline V gene data show CDR1 as MNHEY and CDR2 as SVGAGI. The CDR3 nucleotides are TGTGCCAGCAGCCCCCGTATACGAGAGAACACTGAAGCTTTCTTT. Translating it yields CASSPRIRENTEAFF.

The chain joins TRBV7-6 to TRBJ1-5; D ambiguous. Trimming stripped 5 bases from V and 3 bases from J, with 8 bases between. Germline values: CDR1 SGHVS, CDR2 FNYEAQ. CDR3 size: 13 residues. The CDR3 DNA follows: TGTGCCAGCAGCACCCAGATCAATCAGCCCCAGCATTTT. Encoded protein: CASSTQINQPQHF.

This clone appeared once. V usage is TRBV7-9 and J usage is TRBJ1-1; D is unclear. The V gene's germline CDR1 is SEHNR and CDR2 FQNEAQ (reference sequence). V was pared by 4 bases and J by 0 bases, with 6 bases between. The length of the CDR3 is 13 residues. The CDR3 DNA sequence: TGTGCCAGCAGCTCAACTATGAACACTGAAGCTTTCTTT. Its translation is CASSSTMNTEAFF. Together with reference TRBV7-9 and TRBJ1-1, the CDR3 gives the full variable domain: DTGVSQNPRHKITKRGQNVTFRCDPISEHNRLYWYRQTLGQGPEFLTYFQNEAQLEKSRLLSDRFSAERPKGSFSTLEIQRTEQGDSAMYLCASSSTMNTEAFFGQGTRLTVV.

V gene TRBV5-1 combines with J gene TRBJ2-2; tentatively, D is TRBD1 (6 bases). The V end was cut by 0 bases, the J end by 6 bases, with 9 bases between. Germline loops: CDR1 SGHRS, CDR2 YFSETQ. The CDR3 length is 14 residues. The CDR3 here is CASSLVQGPGELFF. The CDR3 DNA reads TGCGCCAGCAGCTTGGTACAGGGTCCCGGGGAGCTGTTTTTT. The full variable domain, completed using reference TRBV5-1 and TRBJ2-2, is KAGVTQTPRYLIKTRGQQVTLSCSPISGHRSVSWYQQTPGQGLQFLFEYFSETQRNKGNFPGRFSGRQFSNSRSEMNVSTLELGDSALYLCASSLVQGPGELFFGEGSRLTVL.

This rearrangement joins TRBV18 to TRBJ2-1; 9 positions match TRBD2. The CDR3 length is 15 residues. Germline V gene lookup returns CDR1 KGHSH and CDR2 LQKENI. The V segment lost 2 bases and the J segment 4 bases; nucleotides outside the gene matches: 3. The CDR3 DNA follows: TGTGCCAGCTCACCAGTAGCGGGAGCTTACAATGAGCAGTTCTTC. Translation gives CASSPVAGAYNEQFF.

J is TRBJ1-2 and V is TRBV5-4; D is undetermined. The V end was cut by 1 base, the J end by 4 bases, with 8 bases between. The CDR3 loop spans 13 amino acids. CDR1 and CDR2 (germline): SGHNT, YYREEE (reference sequence). CDR3 in amino acids: CASSLFQVYGYTF. In nucleotides, the CDR3 is TGTGCCAGCAGCTTGTTCCAGGTCTATGGCTACACCTTC.